One T cell receptor beta chain is described in this entry. No antigen is known for it. These data belong to a study of cytomegalovirus exposure and HLA in healthy donors. Study conclusions and caveats: In a later analysis, TCR beta V- and J-gene trimming was associated with a missense DCLRE1C variant. Most sequenced TCRs were rare (though some public TCRs occurred in many donors). Later analysis identified several of the most significant clusters that appeared linked to common viral pathogens.

V was pared by 1 base and J by 0 bases, with 10 bases between. The CDR3 is made up of 16 amino acids. Germline values: CDR1 SEHNR, CDR2 FQNEAQ (reference sequence). PCR was performed using 60 Vbeta and 13 Jbeta primers. The method was immunoSEQ multiplex PCR; TCRdb's version includes in-frame clones alone and lacks a portion of them. The data include roughly 120,000 clones; the top ten clones carry roughly 1%. The sequence was collected from a young man in good health and CMV-seronegative. The sample was PBMCs. The rearrangement uses TRBV7-9 and TRBJ1-5, with D perhaps matching TRBD1 (6 bases). As DNA, the CDR3 is TGTGCCAGCAGCTTAGGCGCAGGGGCTAGCAATCAGCCCCAGCATTTT. Protein sequence: CASSLGAGASNQPQHF.